A selection of T cell receptor beta chains follows, all from one sample in a study of identical twins. One entry per CDR3 protein results from TCRdb running MiXCR on the 5' RACE reads. This sample carries a few hundred thousand distinct CDR3 sequences, roughly 9.5% of them seen once, and the ten largest clones take 2.5% to 3.5%. These data also formed part of another study, on yellow fever vaccine responses in identical twins.

Sequencing was done on a sample of PBMCs. All receptors derive from a woman aged 18-35 years in good health. Both conserved end residues are part of each CDR3. A D gene is named only where the DNA matches it firmly. A clone size is listed for some rows: how often the clone was seen (once, few, many), or a class if it is expanded.

d_call | clone_size | j_call | v_call | cdr3_nt | cdr3_aa
NA | few | TRBJ1-2 | TRBV27 | TGTGCCAGCAGTTTATCCGGCCAGGGCGGCGGCTACACCTTC | CASSLSGQGGGYTF
NA | many | TRBJ2-7 | TRBV5-1 | TGCGCCAGCAGCTTGGAACCCTCGGGACCGCCAACGGGGTACGAGCAGTACTTC | CASSLEPSGPPTGYEQYF
NA | NA | TRBJ2-5 | TRBV7-2 | TGTGCCAGCAGCGCTGGGGGGGCAGGGGCCCACATGGGGACCCAGTACTTC | CASSAGGAGAHMGTQYF
NA | few | TRBJ1-2 | TRBV6-2/TRBV6-3 | TGTGCCAGCAGTTACAAAGGGACATCTGGCTACACCTTC | CASSYKGTSGYTF
TRBD1 | many | TRBJ1-3 | TRBV2 | TGTGCCAGCAGTAGGGACAGGGCTGGAAACACCATATATTTT | CASSRDRAGNTIYF
NA | many | TRBJ2-6 | TRBV12-1 | TGTGCCAGCAGCTTCCCCGGGACAGGAGGCTCTGGGGCCAACGTCCTGACTTTC | CASSFPGTGGSGANVLTF
TRBD2 | NA | TRBJ2-1 | TRBV4-1 | TGCGCCAGCAGCCGACTACTAGCGGGAGGGTTCAATGAGCAGTTCTTC | CASSRLLAGGFNEQFF
NA | NA | TRBJ1-5 | TRBV12-3/TRBV12-4 | TGTGCCAGCAGAAGTATAAAAGGCCCAGGGGAGCCCCAGCATTTT | CASRSIKGPGEPQHF
NA | many | TRBJ1-1 | TRBV5-5 | TGTGCCAGCAGCTTAGCTGCCGGAGAAACTACGATCACTGAAGCTTTCTTT | CASSLAAGETTITEAFF
NA | NA | TRBJ1-2 | TRBV4-1 | TGCGCCAGCAGCCAAGACAGGGAAGTTTATGGCTACACCTTC | CASSQDREVYGYTF
TRBD2 | NA | TRBJ2-7 | TRBV11-2 | TGTGCCAGCAGCTTAGATCGGACTAGCGGGGGGTACTCCTACGAGCAGTACTTC | CASSLDRTSGGYSYEQYF
TRBD2 | many | TRBJ2-3 | TRBV12-3/TRBV12-4 | TGTGCCAGCAGACGGGAGGGTAGGACAGATACGCAGTATTTT | CASRREGRTDTQYF
TRBD2 | NA | TRBJ2-7 | TRBV6-1 | TGTGCCAGCAGTGACCTTCTCTTTGCGGGGGGTTCCTACGAGCAGTACTTC | CASSDLLFAGGSYEQYF
NA | few | TRBJ2-4 | TRBV10-3 | TGTGCCATCAGTGCGCGGGAAGGGTCCAAAAACATTCAGTACTTC | CAISAREGSKNIQYF
TRBD1 | NA | TRBJ1-5 | TRBV15 | TGTGCCACCAGCAGAGATGGGACAGTAGGCAATCAGCCCCAGCATTTT | CATSRDGTVGNQPQHF
TRBD2 | NA | TRBJ2-3 | TRBV29-1 | TGCAGCGTTGTTGGGTCGGCTAGCGGGATAGGACAGCATACGCAGTATTTT | CSVVGSASGIGQHTQYF
NA | many | TRBJ1-2 | TRBV6-1 | TGTGCCAGCAGACCTACAGGCACCGGTGGCTACACCTTC | CASRPTGTGGYTF
NA | few | TRBJ2-1 | TRBV18 | TGTGCCAGCTCACCAATTAGCGGGACAGTCAGTGAGCAGTTCTTC | CASSPISGTVSEQFF
TRBD2 | few | TRBJ2-1 | TRBV24-1 | TGTGCCACCAGTGATAATCCGGGACTAGACGACAATGAGCAGTTCTTC | CATSDNPGLDDNEQFF
TRBD1 | few | TRBJ2-2 | TRBV29-1 | TGCAGCGTCACAGGGGGCTGGACCGGGGAGCTGTTTTTT | CSVTGGWTGELFF
NA | NA | TRBJ2-2 | TRBV9 | TGTGCCAGCAGCGTAGAGGACAGTTACACCGGGGAGCTGTTTTTT | CASSVEDSYTGELFF
NA | few | TRBJ2-7 | TRBV4-1 | TGCGCCAGCAGACAAGACACCGGGACGGTACTCTACGAGCAGTACTTC | CASRQDTGTVLYEQYF
NA | NA | TRBJ2-3 | TRBV4-1 | TGCGCCAGCAGCGAGGACAGGGGGCTAGCGGGAGTCACAGATACGCAGTATTTT | CASSEDRGLAGVTDTQYF
NA | NA | TRBJ2-7 | TRBV7-9 | TGTGCCAGCAGCTACGCCCAATACGAGCAGTACTTC | CASSYAQYEQYF
NA | many | TRBJ2-7 | TRBV27 | TGTGCCAGCAGCGGGAACTCCTACGAGCAGTACTTC | CASSGNSYEQYF
TRBD1 | few | TRBJ2-5 | TRBV6-2/TRBV6-3 | TGTGCCAGCAATCCGGGACAGGCCCTCCATGGGACCCAGTACTTC | CASNPGQALHGTQYF
NA | many | TRBJ2-5 | TRBV7-2 | TGTGCCAGCAGCTTAGGGAGGGGGCGCGGTGAGACCCAGTACTTC | CASSLGRGRGETQYF
NA | NA | TRBJ2-5 | TRBV3-1 | TGTACCAGCAGCCAAGACGGACATCTCTCGTACCAAGAGACCCAGTACTTC | CTSSQDGHLSYQETQYF
NA | NA | TRBJ1-5 | TRBV7-2 | TGTGCCAGCAGCTTACAATTACAGCAGCCCCAGCATTTT | CASSLQLQQPQHF
TRBD2 | few | TRBJ2-7 | TRBV20-1 | TGCAGTGCCATCAAATTTGGGACTAGCCCTGATTACAACGAGCAGTACTTC | CSAIKFGTSPDYNEQYF
TRBD1 | few | TRBJ2-1 | TRBV9 | TGTGCCAGCAGCGAAACGGGACAGCGGTACAATGAGCAGTTCTTC | CASSETGQRYNEQFF
NA | NA | TRBJ1-1 | TRBV5-1 | TGCGCCAGCAGCTTGGCCGGCAGGGACGGGACTGAAGCTTTCTTT | CASSLAGRDGTEAFF
TRBD1 | few | TRBJ2-3 | TRBV15 | TGTGCCACCAGCAGAGGGGTGGCAGGGGGTTTCGCAGATACGCAGTATTTT | CATSRGVAGGFADTQYF
NA | few | TRBJ2-1 | TRBV29-1 | TGCAGCGTCTCGGTATTGCGTAATGAGCAGTTCTTC | CSVSVLRNEQFF
NA | NA | TRBJ1-2 | TRBV7-2 | TGTGCCAGCAGAATAGGGCAGACGACCAACTATGGCTACACCTTC | CASRIGQTTNYGYTF
NA | NA | TRBJ2-7 | TRBV19 | TGTGCCAGTAGTATGAGGGACAACTCCTACGAGCAGTACTTC | CASSMRDNSYEQYF
TRBD2 | NA | TRBJ2-3 | TRBV5-4 | TGTGCCAGCAGCCCCTCCGGGACTAACCAAGATACGCAGTATTTT | CASSPSGTNQDTQYF
NA | many | TRBJ1-1 | TRBV6-1 | TGTGCCAGCATTCCGACCGCACTGGGGACTGAAGCTTTCTTT | CASIPTALGTEAFF
NA | NA | TRBJ2-6 | TRBV10-1 | TGCGCCAGCAGTGAGTCGATGGGAACCGGGGCCAACGTCCTGACTTTC | CASSESMGTGANVLTF
NA | many | TRBJ2-2 | TRBV6-5 | TGCGCCAGCAGCTTGGTGACCGGGGAGCTGTTTTTT | CASSLVTGELFF
TRBD2 | once | TRBJ2-5 | TRBV7-8 | TGTGCCAGCAGCAGAGGACTAGCGGGGAGCCAAGAGACCCAGTACTTC | CASSRGLAGSQETQYF
TRBD2 | many | TRBJ2-1 | TRBV11-1 | TGTGCCAGCAGCTTATTGGGACTAGCGGGAGGGAGCTCCTACAATGAGCAGTTCTTC | CASSLLGLAGGSSYNEQFF
NA | few | TRBJ2-7 | TRBV29-1 | TGCAGCGTTGAACGGACAGACAAGTACGAGCAGTACTTC | CSVERTDKYEQYF
TRBD2 | many | TRBJ2-3 | TRBV4-3 | TGCGCCAGCAGCCAAGGACTAGCGGGAGGTGGTACGCAGTATTTT | CASSQGLAGGGTQYF
NA | many | TRBJ2-1 | TRBV6-5 | TGTGCCAGCAGTAACCGGGACACCTCCTACAATGAGCAGTTCTTC | CASSNRDTSYNEQFF
TRBD2 | few | TRBJ2-7 | TRBV27 | TGTGCCAGCAGTCAGACGGTCGGCGGGAGTTTTCGCGAGCAGTACTTC | CASSQTVGGSFREQYF
NA | few | TRBJ1-1 | TRBV19 | TGTGCCAGTAGTATAGGAGTCGCTGAAGGGGCCACTGAAGCTTTCTTT | CASSIGVAEGATEAFF
NA | few | TRBJ2-6 | TRBV7-2 | TGTGCCAGCAACAAAAATTCTGGGGCCAACGTCCTGACTTTC | CASNKNSGANVLTF
NA | many | TRBJ2-7 | TRBV7-2 | TGTGCCAGCAGCCCCCCCGTATCCTACGAGCAGTACTTC | CASSPPVSYEQYF
TRBD2 | few | TRBJ2-1 | TRBV2 | TGTGCCAGCAGCGTCCCGGGACTAGCAACCAATGAGCAGTTCTTC | CASSVPGLATNEQFF
TRBD1 | NA | TRBJ2-7 | TRBV20-1 | TGCAGTGCTAGATCACCGGGACAGGTATTCTACGAGCAGTACTTC | CSARSPGQVFYEQYF
NA | once | TRBJ2-5 | TRBV25-1 | TGTGCCAGCAGTGAATTGGACAACCCTGGGGAGACCCAGTACTTC | CASSELDNPGETQYF
TRBD2 | NA | TRBJ2-7 | TRBV19 | TGTGCCAGTAGTATGTTTGCGGGAGTCGTTAACGAGCAGTACTTC | CASSMFAGVVNEQYF
NA | many | TRBJ1-2 | TRBV5-6 | TGTGCCAGCAGCTTTGAGGGAAGCGGTGGCTACACCTTC | CASSFEGSGGYTF
NA | many | TRBJ2-7 | TRBV7-9 | TGTGCCAGCAGCTTAGCCGAGGGGGGACAGATATACTACCAGCAGTACTTC | CASSLAEGGQIYYQQYF
TRBD1 | NA | TRBJ2-3 | TRBV12-3/TRBV12-4 | TGTGCCAGCAGTTTAAACGGACAGGACACAGATACGCAGTATTTT | CASSLNGQDTDTQYF
TRBD2 | few | TRBJ2-3 | TRBV27 | TGTGCCAGCAGTTTCCGGCGGGGGGTTGCAGATACGCAGTATTTT | CASSFRRGVADTQYF
TRBD2 | NA | TRBJ2-3 | TRBV12-3/TRBV12-4 | TGTGCCAGCAGTTCCTCGTCTGGGACTAGCGGGACCACAGATACGCAGTATTTT | CASSSSSGTSGTTDTQYF
NA | NA | TRBJ2-1 | TRBV7-7 | TGTGCTAGCAGCTTTGGTGAGGGCTCAGAGCAGTTCTTC | CASSFGEGSEQFF
TRBD2 | NA | TRBJ2-5 | TRBV7-6 | TGTGCCAGCAGCTTCGGACTAGCGGGGGCTGAAGAGACCCAGTACTTC | CASSFGLAGAEETQYF